A single TCR beta chain is shown here with its context. Its antigen has not been determined. The record has no base qualities; no much larger clone is one base away. This sample was taken from a study of somatic mutations in T cells in chronic GVHD (TCRdb year 2020). Isolated genomic DNA was used for TCRbeta deep sequencing. TCRbeta CDR3 sequencing and initial data processing were performed as a commercial service with the immunoSEQ assay. On the authors' methods: Reads were demultiplexed, adapter and primer sequences removed, similar clones merged by frequency-ratio clustering, and V, D, J genes annotated with IMGT. Not all clones reach the TCRdb copy of this immuneACCESS table, which keeps in-frame sequences only. Checked studies attribute under half of the gap to unresolved V genes and leave the rest unexplained. V and J calls and clone size follow that table, whereas D and trimming were derived from the DNA. The sample includes 13,000 or so clones, with roughly 78% observed a single time. The ten largest clonotypes hold about a third of the sample.

The CDR3 starts with the cysteine, ends with the phenylalanine, and has 15 residues. Of the read, only the CDR3 DNA is kept; its 45 bases are in frame from base 1. CDR1 and CDR2 are drawn from the germline V gene (reference sequence): LNHDA, SQIVND. Trimming takes 5 bases from V and 2 bases from J, and the germline ends sit 16 bases apart. For sorting, cells were stained with anti-CD3, anti-CD4, anti-CD8 and a Vbeta20 antibody from the IOTest Beta Mark kit and sorted on a FACSAria III to a purity above 98%. Peripheral blood was drawn into sodium heparin tubes, and mononuclear cells were separated by Ficoll-Paque PLUS density gradient centrifugation. CD4+ Vbeta20+, CD4+ Vbeta20-, and CD8+ T cell fractions were FACS-sorted before TCRbeta deep sequencing.

This TCR derives from a male patient between 50 and 60 years old with chronic graft-versus-host disease. Because of the transplant, the T cells may be the graft donor's rather than the patient's own. Sequenced sample: Vbeta20-negative CD4+ T cells from blood. In light of the paper, this sample's cell subset or site label describes: CD4+ T cells sorted as TCR Vbeta20 negative by flow cytometry. The chain joins TRBV19 to TRBJ2-7; TRBD2 could be the D gene, as 6 bases match. Here the CDR3 is given as CASSVGRGPAYEQYF. In nucleotides, the sequence is TGTGCCAGTAGTGTTGGGCGGGGTCCAGCCTACGAGCAGTACTTC.